Listed below are T cell receptor beta chains from one sample, sequenced in a study of chemoradiotherapy in HPV16-positive cancers. The assay was immunoSEQ multiplex PCR, and TCRdb's table has in-frame clones only and misses some. The sample has approximately 9,600 clones; around 83% are singletons. This sample comprised tumor tissue, obtained from a patient who underwent chemoradiotherapy. These receptor sequences come from a human donor with HPV-associated anogenital cancer. The CDR3 runs from the conserved cysteine through the conserved F or W. Fields, in order: V gene, J gene, CDR3 length, clone size, D gene, CDR3 DNA, CDR3 protein. The D gene is left open where the match is weak. The size entry is marked missing in some rows and otherwise reads once, few, many or a size class.

V: TRBV7-6
J: TRBJ2-1
length: 16
size: -
D: -
DNA: TGTGCCAGCAGCTTAGCGAACGCAGAATCCTACAATGAGCAGTTCTTC
CDR3: CASSLANAESYNEQFF

V: TRBV2
J: TRBJ1-1
length: 13
size: -
D: -
DNA: TGTGCCAGCAGTGAAAGCCCCTACACTGAAGCTTTCTTT
CDR3: CASSESPYTEAFF

V: TRBV5-8
J: TRBJ1-4
length: 15
size: -
D: TRBD1
DNA: TGTGCCAGCAGCCTTCTCGGGACAGGGAGTGAAAAACTGTTTTTT
CDR3: CASSLLGTGSEKLFF

V: TRBV7-8
J: TRBJ2-5
length: 14
size: few
D: -
DNA: TGTGCCAGCAGCTTAGCTGGGGCTGTCGAGACCCAGTACTTC
CDR3: CASSLAGAVETQYF

V: TRBV10-3
J: TRBJ2-7
length: 18
size: -
D: -
DNA: TGTGCCATCAGTGATGGGGGTATTGCCCTTTATGGCTCCTACGAGCAGTACTTC
CDR3: CAISDGGIALYGSYEQYF

V: TRBV18
J: TRBJ2-3
length: 15
size: -
D: -
DNA: TGTGCCAGCTCACGTCCCCCAAGGGGCACAGATACGCAGTATTTT
CDR3: CASSRPPRGTDTQYF

V: TRBV28
J: TRBJ1-5
length: 15
size: -
D: -
DNA: TGTGCCAGCAATATGGCAGGGGCTAGCAATCAGCCCCAGCATTTT
CDR3: CASNMAGASNQPQHF

V: TRBV5-1
J: TRBJ1-2
length: 12
size: -
D: -
DNA: TGCGCCAGCGGCGACAGGAACTATGGCTACACCTTC
CDR3: CASGDRNYGYTF

V: TRBV4-1
J: TRBJ1-6
length: 14
size: -
D: -
DNA: TGCGCCAGCAGCCCATATGGGCGGAATTCACCCCTCCACTTT
CDR3: CASSPYGRNSPLHF

V: TRBV6-1
J: TRBJ1-1
length: 13
size: -
D: -
DNA: TGTGCCAGCAGTGAGCACGGGACCACTGAAGCTTTCTTT
CDR3: CASSEHGTTEAFF